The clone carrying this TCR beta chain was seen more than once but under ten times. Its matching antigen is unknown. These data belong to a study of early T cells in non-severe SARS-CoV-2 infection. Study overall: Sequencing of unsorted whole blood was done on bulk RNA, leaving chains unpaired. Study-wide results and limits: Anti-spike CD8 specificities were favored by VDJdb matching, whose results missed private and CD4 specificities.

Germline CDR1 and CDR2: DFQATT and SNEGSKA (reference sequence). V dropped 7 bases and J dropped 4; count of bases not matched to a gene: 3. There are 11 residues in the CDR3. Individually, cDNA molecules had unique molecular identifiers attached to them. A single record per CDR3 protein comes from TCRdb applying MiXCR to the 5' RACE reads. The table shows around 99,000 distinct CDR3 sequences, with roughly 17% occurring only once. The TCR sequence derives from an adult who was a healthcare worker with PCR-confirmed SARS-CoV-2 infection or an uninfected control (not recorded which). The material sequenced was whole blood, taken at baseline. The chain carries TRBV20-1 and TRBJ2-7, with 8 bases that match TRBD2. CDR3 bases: TGCAGTGTTTCTAGCGGGTACGAGCAGTACTTC. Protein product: CSVSSGYEQYF.